The clone carrying this TCR beta chain has only a few counts. What it binds is not known. These data come from a study of regulatory T cells in long-lasting Graves disease. Study conclusions and caveats: Persistent disease favored TRBV28, TRBJ1-2 and TRBJ2-5.

To make TCR beta libraries, researchers used iRepertoire HTBI primers and Arm-PCR of CDR3 regions. MiXCR, run by TCRdb on the multiplex PCR reads, gives a single entry per CDR3 protein. The sample records 500,000 or so distinct CDR3 sequences, 15% to 20% being singletons. The CDR3 runs 16 residues. The trim removed 5 bases at V and 0 bases at J, leaving 9 bases unmatched. CDR1 is SNHLY, CDR2 FYNNEI, per germline. Time point indicated: newly diagnosed GD, antithyroid drugs for less than 3 months. Construction of the TCR library relied on RNA isolated from PBMCs. Patients with Graves' disease were diagnosed by American Thyroid Association guidelines. This sample was shared with a second study, whose subject was T cells in Graves' hyperthyroidism and ophthalmopathy.

The receptor's source is a man aged 40-55 years with Graves disease. V and J are TRBV2 and TRBJ2-7; 8 bases map to TRBD1. This sample comprised peripheral blood mononuclear cells (PBMCs), obtained at new diagnosis, from a patient treated with antithyroid drugs. Here the CDR3 reads CASSRDRSVSSYEQYF. The CDR3 DNA sequence: TGTGCCAGCAGTCGGGACAGGAGTGTTAGCTCCTACGAGCAGTACTTC. Together with reference TRBV2 and TRBJ2-7, the CDR3 gives the full variable domain: EPEVTQTPSHQVTQMGQEVILRCVPISNHLYFYWYRQILGQKVEFLVSFYNNEISEKSEIFDDQFSVERPDGSNFTLKIRSTKLEDSAMYFCASSRDRSVSSYEQYFGPGTRLTVT.